Below, 22 T cell receptor beta chains from the same sample are listed, as sequenced in a study of cytomegalovirus exposure and HLA in healthy donors. Assay: immunoSEQ multiplex PCR; the TCRdb copy retains only in-frame clones and omits some. Counted here are 85,000 to 130,000 clones, 88% occurring once; the ten biggest clones make up 1.8%. Specimen: PBMCs. Source of these receptors: a young woman in good health and CMV-seropositive.

This chain links TRBV29-1 with TRBJ2-7; 7 bases match TRBD1. V lost 4 bases to trimming and J lost 0 bases; unmatched junction nucleotides: 6. Germline CDR1 reads SQVTM; CDR2 reads ANQGSEA. CDR3 length: 14 amino acids. The CDR3 loop is CSVAPDRLSYEQYF. Here the CDR3 DNA reads TGCAGCGTTGCCCCGGACAGGCTCTCCTACGAGCAGTACTTC.

The chain links TRBV10-1 to TRBJ2-3; no clear D gene. Deletions cut 2 bases from V and 2 bases from J, with 11 bases between. Germline lookup yields CDR1 WNHNN and CDR2 SYGVQD (reference sequence). The CDR3 runs 15 residues. CDR3 sequence reads: CASSESLEDTDTQYF. CDR3 nucleotides: TGCGCCAGCAGTGAGAGTCTAGAGGACACAGATACGCAGTATTTT.

This rearrangement joins TRBV6-5 to TRBJ1-6; 7 bases agree with TRBD1. J gave up 14 bases and V 8 bases, and 15 bases lay outside the gene matches. CDR1 is MNHEY, CDR2 SVGAGI, per germline. This CDR3 region has 14 residues. The CDR3 nucleotides are TGTGCCAGCTCACCGGGACAGCTTAATTTAGCCCTCCACTTT. This sequence encodes CASSPGQLNLALHF.

The chain uses TRBV14 and TRBJ1-2, with D maybe TRBD1 (6 bases). Germline V gene sequence: CDR1 SGHDN, CDR2 FVKESK. V lost 4 bases to trimming and J lost 5 bases, with 11 bases between them. The CDR3 consists of 13 residues. CDR3 DNA: TGTGCCAGCAGCCTCGACAGGAGGTATGGCTACACCTTC. Residues: CASSLDRRYGYTF.

The chain joins TRBV4-1 to TRBJ2-3; 14 nucleotides line up with TRBD2. Germline lookup yields CDR1 MGHRA and CDR2 YSYEKL. The CDR3 is 18 residues long. The junction had 5 bases not matched to a gene; V was cut back by 1 base and J by 2 bases. CDR3 sequence reads: CASSQGTSGGRYTDTQYF. Written as DNA, the CDR3 is TGCGCCAGCAGCCAAGGGACTAGCGGGGGGAGATACACAGATACGCAGTATTTT.

The V and J genes are TRBV6-1 and TRBJ2-7; TRBD2 might be the D (7 bases). With 7 bases removed from V and 4 bases from J, the gap between germline ends came to 17 bases. The CDR3 loop spans 14 amino acids. Per germline, CDR1 MNHNS and CDR2 SASEGT. The CDR3 bases are TGTGCCAGCAACCACCCCGGGGGGACATACGAGCAGTACTTC. Protein sequence: CASNHPGGTYEQYF.

The chain joins TRBV27 to TRBJ2-1, with a possible D match to TRBD1 (6 bases). Per germline, CDR1 MNHEY and CDR2 SMNVEV (reference sequence). This CDR3 spans 14 amino acids. Trimming removed 3 bases at V and 6 bases at J, with 12 bases between. The CDR3 spells CASSLSQGGNEQFF. The CDR3 DNA sequence: TGTGCCAGCAGTTTGTCCCAAGGGGGCAATGAGCAGTTCTTC.

This sequence joins TRBV5-4 and TRBJ2-5; weak D call: TRBD2 (7 bases). Germline assignment: CDR1 SGHNT and CDR2 YYREEE (reference sequence). The CDR3 consists of 16 residues. Trimming left V 0 bases short and J 5 bases short, with 17 bases between. In nucleotides, the CDR3 is TGTGCCAGCAGCTTGGGGTCTCTGCGCGGGGGCGAGACCCAGTACTTC. Protein product: CASSLGSLRGGETQYF.

The rearrangement uses TRBV21-1 and TRBJ1-5; TRBD1, the D gene given by the table, was not confirmed from the DNA. TRBV21-1 is labeled a pseudogene. This CDR3 is built from 13 residues. CDR3 nucleotides: TGTGCCAGCAGCAAACAGGGCAATCAGCCCCAGCATTTT. Translated: CASSKQGNQPQHF.

The J gene is TRBJ1-4, the V gene TRBV11-2; D unclear. CDR3 length: 16 residues. Germline V CDR1 and CDR2: SGHAT, FQNNGV. The V end lost 1 base, the J end lost 0 bases, and 9 bases lay between the germline ends. Written as DNA, the CDR3 is TGTGCCAGCAGCTTAGCTAGTCCTTCAACTAATGAAAAACTGTTTTTT. This gives the protein CASSLASPSTNEKLFF.

This chain connects TRBV28 to TRBJ2-5, with a weak D call TRBD2 (6 bases). The CDR3 has 14 residues. Germline V gene sequence: CDR1 MDHEN, CDR2 SYDVKM. V gave up 2 bases and J gave up 8 bases, with 15 bases separating them. The CDR3 DNA reads as TGTGCCAGCAGTTTAGATCCTAGCGACCCTACCCAGTACTTC. Protein sequence: CASSLDPSDPTQYF.

The chain joins TRBV28 to TRBJ1-5; the D is unclear. This CDR3 comprises 14 residues. With 0 bases removed from V and 7 bases from J, the gap between germline ends came to 10 bases. The germline V gene has CDR1 MDHEN and CDR2 SYDVKM. The CDR3 DNA is TGTGCCAGCAGTTTATGGGATGGGAGACAGCCCCAGCATTTT. The encoded protein is CASSLWDGRQPQHF.

This clone was observed a single time. The chain uses TRBV10-2 and TRBJ1-2, with a possible D match to TRBD1 (6 bases). The ends were cut back, 8 bases at V and 10 bases at J, with 20 bases in the middle. The germline V gene encodes CDR1 WSHSY and CDR2 SAAADI. The CDR3 sequence is 13 residues long. The CDR3 region is CASSPDRISYYTF. The CDR3 DNA sequence: TGCGCCAGCTCGCCGGACAGAATCTCCTACTACACCTTC.

V and J are TRBV9 and TRBJ1-6, with 8 bases fitting TRBD1. The CDR3 spans 15 residues. V lost 0 bases and J lost 4; bases outside the gene matches: 0. Germline loops: CDR1 SGDLS, CDR2 YYNGEE. The CDR3 loop is CASSVGQGYNSPLHF. CDR3 in DNA: TGTGCCAGCAGCGTAGGACAGGGGTATAATTCACCCCTCCACTTT.

The V gene is TRBV4-1, the J gene TRBJ2-3; 10 positions agree with TRBD2. Germline values: CDR1 MGHRA, CDR2 YSYEKL. CDR3 length equals 15 residues. V was clipped by 2 bases and J by 2 bases; unmatched bases: 1. The CDR3 nucleotides are TGCGCCAGCAGCCAACTAGCGGGGGACACAGATACGCAGTATTTT. It translates to CASSQLAGDTDTQYF.

A few counts support this clone. This chain uses TRBV4-2 with TRBJ2-5, with 9 bases aligning to TRBD1. The trim removed 1 base at V and 1 base at J, leaving 4 bases unmatched. This CDR3 is built from 16 residues. The V gene's germline CDR1 is LGHNA and CDR2 YNFKEQ. CDR3 in DNA: TGTGCCAGCAGCCAAGCCCGGGACAGGGTCCAAGAGACCCAGTACTTC. Protein product: CASSQARDRVQETQYF.

The rearrangement links TRBV10-1 to TRBJ1-2; TRBD1 matches 9 bases. Germline V CDR1 and CDR2: WNHNN, SYGVQD (reference sequence). There are 14 residues in the CDR3. Losses at the gene ends were 6 bases for V and 6 bases for J; bases not matched to a gene: 8. CDR3 sequence (DNA): TGCGCCAGCAGACACAGGGGGCTTAGGGATGGCTACACCTTC. Translation: CASRHRGLRDGYTF.

This chain joins TRBV20-1 and TRBJ1-2; D possibly corresponds to TRBD1 (5 bases). Deletions cut 1 base from V and 14 bases from J, with 11 bases between. Germline V CDR1 and CDR2: DFQATT, SNEGSKA (reference sequence). The CDR3 length is 10 residues. The CDR3 here is CSARGQLRTF. Written as DNA, the CDR3 is TGCAGTGCTAGAGGACAGCTCAGAACCTTC.

The chain is built from TRBV7-8 and TRBJ2-1; 7 positions match TRBD2. Germline lookup yields CDR1 SGHVS and CDR2 FQNEAQ. The V and J ends lost 2 bases and 4 bases, in that order; junction bases with no gene match: 5. CDR3 length equals 15 residues. As DNA, the CDR3 is TGTGCCAGCAGCTTAAGCGGGGAGCAGTACAATGAGCAGTTCTTC. Encoded protein: CASSLSGEQYNEQFF.

Regarding this clone: One end of the junction does not line up with germline, which may come from a read error. The chain links TRBV7-7 to TRBJ1-2; D gene uncertain. The germline gives CDR1 SSHAT, CDR2 FNYEAQ (reference sequence). The CDR3 is made up of 15 amino acids. This CDR3 is CASSLRLSGLSGYTF. CDR3 nucleotides: TGTGCTAGCAGCTTAAGGCTATCGGGGTTGAGCGGCTACACCTTC.

This chain uses TRBV2 with TRBJ1-2, with 10 bases that match TRBD1. Germline V gene data show CDR1 as SNHLY and CDR2 as FYNNEI. J lost 8 bases, V lost 6 bases, and 3 bases had no gene match. The CDR3 extends over 12 amino acids. CDR3 protein: CASRTGGSGYTF. CDR3 nucleotides: TGTGCCAGCAGGACAGGGGGCAGCGGCTACACCTTC. The whole variable domain, remainder taken from reference TRBV2 and TRBJ1-2, is EPEVTQTPSHQVTQMGQEVILRCVPISNHLYFYWYRQILGQKVEFLVSFYNNEISEKSEIFDDQFSVERPDGSNFTLKIRSTKLEDSAMYFCASRTGGSGYTFGSGTRLTVV.

Turning to this clone: The sample contains more than one DNA sequence encoding this CDR3. This chain connects TRBV6-5 to TRBJ1-5; D ambiguous. Germline V CDR1 and CDR2: MNHEY, SVGAGI. V dropped 0 bases and J dropped 4 bases, with 4 bases sitting between them. The CDR3 runs 13 residues. CDR3 region: CASSYSLNQPQHF. The CDR3 coding sequence is TGTGCCAGCAGTTACTCGTTAAATCAGCCCCAGCATTTT.